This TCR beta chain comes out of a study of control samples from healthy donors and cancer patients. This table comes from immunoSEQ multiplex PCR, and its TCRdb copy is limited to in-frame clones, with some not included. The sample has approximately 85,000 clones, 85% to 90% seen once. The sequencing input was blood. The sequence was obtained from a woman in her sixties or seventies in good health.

CDR3 sequence reads: CASSQWGQSGTATEAFF. The CDR3 coding sequence is TGTGCCAGCAGCCAATGGGGACAGTCCGGGACGGCGACTGAAGCTTTCTTT. The chain couples TRBV16 to TRBJ1-1, with TRBD1 matching 7 bases. Looked up from germline, CDR1 is KGHSY and CDR2 is FQNENV. V dropped 1 base and J dropped 5; count of bases not matched to a gene: 13. The CDR3 contains 17 residues. Drawing the rest from reference TRBV16 and TRBJ1-1, the complete variable domain is GEEVAQTPKHLVRGEGQKAKLYCAPIKGHSYVFWYQQVLKNEFKFLISFQNENVFDETGMPKERFSAKCLPNSPCSLEIQATKLEDSAVYFCASSQWGQSGTATEAFFGQGTRLTVV.